The 2 T cell receptor beta chains below were found in one sample sequenced in a study of T cells in Graves' hyperthyroidism and ophthalmopathy. Regions amplified from RNA transcripts were the TCR beta CDR3 regions. HTBI primers were used for first-round RT-PCR of the TCR CDR3. Via MiXCR, TCRdb re-called the multiplex PCR reads, giving one row per CDR3 protein. The sample includes about 700,000 distinct CDR3 sequences, 14% seen only once; the top ten take roughly a tenth. The sequenced material came from blood. All receptors come from a woman aged 18-29 years with Graves' hyperthyroidism.

This clonotype was picked up many times. The chain combines TRBV7-9 with TRBJ2-1; D not resolved. V gave up 1 base and J gave up 9 bases, with 10 bases separating them. The CDR3 consists of 13 residues. Per germline, CDR1 SEHNR and CDR2 FQNEAQ (reference sequence). The DNA for the CDR3 is TGTGCCAGCAGCTTAGTTTGGATCAGTGAGCAGTTCTTC. The encoded protein is CASSLVWISEQFF.

In its sample, this clonotype was seen many times. This chain uses TRBV2 with TRBJ1-1; 7 bases map to TRBD1. The germline gives CDR1 SNHLY, CDR2 FYNNEI. CDR3 length: 12 residues. The ends lost 11 bases at V and 1 base at J; junction bases unmatched: 4. CDR3 nucleotides: TGTGCCGGACGACAGGGGAACACTGAAGCTTTCTTT. Protein: CAGRQGNTEAFF.